The 3 T cell receptor beta chains given below trace back to one sample, sequenced in a study of human versus mouse CDR3 diversity and MHC coevolution. The protocol was immunoSEQ multiplex PCR, while the TCRdb copy is restricted to in-frame clones and leaves out a portion. In the table there are about 81,000 clones, around 95% of which are singletons. The sequenced sample was naive CD4+ T cells from blood. Described subset: CD45RO-negative CD62L-positive naive CD4 T cells. The receptors were sampled from a person aged 25 to 69 in good health.

This clone was picked up one time. The chain carries TRBV19 and TRBJ2-2; a possible D gene is TRBD2 (7 bases). Germline V lookup: CDR1 LNHDA, CDR2 SQIVND (reference sequence). Trimming pared 4 bases from V and 6 bases from J, leaving 18 bases between. There are 16 residues in the CDR3. In DNA, the CDR3 is TGTGCCAGTAGTACTACGGGGAGGGGGAGAGCCGGGGAGCTGTTTTTT. Amino acids: CASSTTGRGRAGELFF.

V usage is TRBV5-5 and J usage is TRBJ1-1, with 11 bases that match TRBD1. After removal of 0 bases from V and 4 bases from J, the junction contained 2 bases not matched to a gene. This CDR3 region has 15 residues. Germline V gives CDR1 SGHKS, CDR2 YYEKEE (reference sequence). The CDR3 sequence is CASSLAGTGGTEAFF. The CDR3 DNA reads TGTGCCAGCAGCTTGGCCGGGACAGGGGGCACTGAAGCTTTCTTT.

The J gene is TRBJ2-7, the V gene TRBV30; D possibly corresponds to TRBD1 (5 bases). Trimming stripped 6 bases from V and 3 bases from J, with 12 bases between. The CDR3 runs 12 residues. Germline CDR1 and CDR2: GTSNPN and SVGIG (reference sequence). CDR3 in DNA: TGTGCCTGCTCCACTACAGGCTACGAGCAGTACTTC. As protein: CACSTTGYEQYF.